Shown below are 27 T cell receptor beta chains from a single sample sequenced in a study of T-cell memory formation after mild COVID-19. TCRdb redid the calling of the 5' RACE reads with MiXCR, one entry per CDR3 protein. The sample holds a few hundred thousand distinct CDR3 sequences, around a sixth seen once. The sample taken for sequencing was PBMCs or a T cell subset sorted from them (not recorded which). These receptors were taken from a man in his late teens or twenties who had mild COVID-19 (a few samples of this study predate the infection). Cell type and time point are not known.

This clonotype was counted many times. The chain is built from TRBV7-9 and TRBJ2-3; D remains ambiguous. The germline V and J ends were trimmed by 5 bases and 6 bases, with 9 bases remaining between them. The CDR3 is 12 amino acids. Germline-derived CDR1 and CDR2 are SEHNR and FQNEAQ (reference sequence). The CDR3 nucleotides read TGTGCCAGCAGCGCAGGTGGGGATACGCAGTATTTT. This encodes CASSAGGDTQYF.

This clonotype was seen at least ten times. The V gene is TRBV7-4, the J gene TRBJ2-7; 10 bases map to TRBD2. The CDR3 has 17 amino acids. The J segment lost 5 bases and the V segment lost 5 bases, leaving 15 bases of the junction unmatched. Germline values: CDR1 SGHVT, CDR2 SQSDAQ. The CDR3 loop is CASSLGLAARRKDEQYF. DNA of the CDR3: TGTGCCAGCAGCCTCGGACTAGCGGCCAGACGAAAAGACGAGCAGTACTTC. Looking up the rest from reference TRBV7-4 and TRBJ2-7 gives the full variable domain: GAGVSQSPRYKVAKRGRDVALRCDSISGHVTLYWYRQTLGQGSEVLTYSQSDAQRDKSGRPSGRFSAERPERSVSTLKIQRTEQGDSAVYLCASSLGLAARRKDEQYFGPGTRLTVT.

This clonotype appeared many times. V is TRBV5-1 and J is TRBJ1-6; 8 bases match TRBD1. Per germline, CDR1 SGHRS and CDR2 YFSETQ. With V trimmed by 0 bases and J by 11 bases, 7 bases remained unmatched. The CDR3 covers 15 residues. The chain's CDR3 is CASSLEDRGKTPLHF. The CDR3 DNA follows: TGCGCCAGCAGCTTGGAAGACAGGGGTAAGACACCCCTCCACTTT.

The table lists this clonotype with many counts. The chain recombines TRBV7-9 with TRBJ2-5; D is unresolved. The V end was cut by 3 bases, the J end by 4 bases, with 9 bases between. The germline gives CDR1 SEHNR, CDR2 FQNEAQ (reference sequence). The CDR3 runs to 13 residues. The CDR3, as DNA: TGTGCCAGCAGCTTTTATGCTGGAGAGACCCAGTACTTC. Residues: CASSFYAGETQYF.

The V gene is TRBV20-1, the J gene TRBJ2-2; a weak D match, TRBD1 (6 bases). V lost 8 bases, J lost 0 bases, and 10 bases lay in between. This CDR3 has 13 amino acids. Germline V gene data show CDR1 as DFQATT and CDR2 as SNEGSKA (reference sequence). The CDR3 DNA sequence: TGCAGTTCCGGGACACCGAACACCGGGGAGCTGTTTTTT. It codes for CSSGTPNTGELFF.

CDR3 sequence reads: CAIHLRDSLTGELFF. CDR3 nucleotides: TGTGCCATCCACCTTCGGGACAGCCTCACCGGGGAGCTGTTTTTT. The chain couples TRBV10-3 to TRBJ2-2; 7 bases map to TRBD1. Germline CDR1 and CDR2: ENHRY and SYGVKD. The CDR3 is 15 amino acids. J gave up 4 bases and V 8 bases, and 10 bases lay outside the gene matches.

For this clonotype: A clone one base away is much larger, so this may be a read error. This chain connects TRBV4-3 to TRBJ2-1; no definite D call. Germline CDR1 reads LGHNA; CDR2 reads YSLEER. Between the trimmed V and J ends, which lost 4 bases and 9 bases, there was a span of 25 bases. This CDR3 is 17 amino acids long. CDR3 DNA sequence: TGCGCCAGCAGCCTAAGACCGCCGCGCACGGTGATGGTTGAGCAGTTCTTC. Translated, it gives CASSLRPPRTVMVEQFF.

CDR3 sequence reads: CASSQGTGSIYNYGYTF. DNA for the CDR3: TGTGCCAGCAGTCAAGGGACAGGGAGTATCTATAACTATGGCTACACCTTC. The chain uses TRBV6-5 and TRBJ1-2; 9 nucleotides match TRBD1. Germline V lookup: CDR1 MNHEY, CDR2 SVGAGI. Losses at the gene ends were 5 bases for V and 1 base for J; bases not matched to a gene: 11. The CDR3 length is 17 residues.

This chain uses TRBV12-3 or TRBV12-4 with TRBJ1-6, with 10 nucleotides matching TRBD1. The CDR3 sequence is 15 residues long. The V and J ends lost 6 bases and 7 bases, in that order; junction bases with no gene match: 6. CDR3 DNA sequence: TGTGCCAGCAGCTTGGACAGGGGGGCGAATTCACCCCTCCACTTT. Protein: CASSLDRGANSPLHF.

This clonotype was recorded once. A much larger clone sits a single nucleotide away, making a read error possible. This chain connects TRBV29-1 to TRBJ2-5, with D possibly being TRBD1 or TRBD2 (5 bases each). The CDR3 spans 11 residues. Germline V lookup: CDR1 SQVTM, CDR2 ANQGSEA. Written as DNA, the CDR3 is TGCAGAGCCCCAGAGGGGGAGACCCAGTACTTC. Its protein product is CRAPEGETQYF.

This clonotype showed up just a few times. The V gene is TRBV18, the J gene TRBJ1-1; D possibly corresponds to TRBD1 (5 bases). The germline V gene encodes CDR1 KGHSH and CDR2 LQKENI. CDR3 length: 13 residues. Trimming shortened V by 5 bases and J by 1 base, and 8 bases separated the two germline ends. CDR3 bases: TGTGCCAGCTCAGACGACAGGAACACTGAAGCTTTCTTT. This gives the protein CASSDDRNTEAFF.

Only a few counts were recorded for this clonotype. The V and J genes are TRBV12-3 or TRBV12-4 and TRBJ2-1; 10 bases are shared with TRBD1. V shed 10 bases and J 9 bases; nucleotides not matched to a gene: 12. The CDR3 totals 14 residues. CDR3 in amino acids: CATLMGQGLFEQFF. CDR3 sequence (DNA): TGTGCCACTCTAATGGGACAGGGGTTGTTTGAGCAGTTCTTC.

In this sample, this clonotype turned up a few times. The chain combines TRBV7-9 with TRBJ2-3; 7 bases fit TRBD2. The CDR3 is made up of 16 amino acids. The trim removed 6 bases at V and 3 bases at J, leaving 12 bases unmatched. CDR1 and CDR2 from the germline V gene are SEHNR and FQNEAQ (reference sequence). Written as DNA, the CDR3 is TGTGCCAGCAGACGTACCCGGGACTATAAGACAGATACGCAGTATTTT. Translated: CASRRTRDYKTDTQYF. Variable domain in full (rest from reference TRBV7-9 and TRBJ2-3): DTGVSQNPRHKITKRGQNVTFRCDPISEHNRLYWYRQTLGQGPEFLTYFQNEAQLEKSRLLSDRFSAERPKGSFSTLEIQRTEQGDSAMYLCASRRTRDYKTDTQYFGPGTRLTVL.

This clonotype was picked up a small number of times. V and J are TRBV27 and TRBJ2-1, with D tentatively TRBD2 (5 bases). This CDR3 has 13 amino acids. V lost 2 bases and J 9 bases, leaving 11 bases between the germline ends. Germline lookup yields CDR1 MNHEY and CDR2 SMNVEV (reference sequence). The CDR3 sequence: CASSLRLGVEQFF. DNA of the CDR3: TGTGCCAGCAGTTTACGTCTGGGAGTTGAGCAGTTCTTC.

This clonotype appeared a few times. This chain uses TRBV6-5 with TRBJ2-3; TRBD1 aligns across 8 bases. CDR3 length: 14 amino acids. With V trimmed by 5 bases and J by 2 bases, 3 bases remained unmatched. The germline V gene has CDR1 MNHEY and CDR2 SVGAGI. The CDR3 loop reads CASSVDRVTDTQYF. CDR3 nucleotides: TGTGCCAGCAGTGTGGACAGGGTCACAGATACGCAGTATTTT.

A single count supports this clonotype. This chain connects TRBV7-9 to TRBJ1-1, with 9 bases identical to TRBD1. The trim removed 4 bases at V and 5 bases at J, leaving 8 bases unmatched. This CDR3 has 15 residues. CDR1 SEHNR and CDR2 FQNEAQ come from the germline V gene (reference sequence). This CDR3 reads CASSSGTGLGTEAFF. Here the CDR3 DNA reads TGTGCCAGCAGCTCAGGGACAGGGTTGGGGACTGAAGCTTTCTTT.

The chain uses TRBV7-2 and TRBJ2-5; TRBD2 aligns across 8 bases. V lost 5 bases to trimming and J lost 5 bases; unmatched junction nucleotides: 4. Germline CDR1 SGHTA, CDR2 FQGNSA. The CDR3 consists of 13 residues. CDR3 in amino acids: CASSRSGVETQYF. The CDR3 coding sequence is TGTGCCAGCAGCCGTAGCGGGGTGGAGACCCAGTACTTC.

This clonotype appeared a few times. The J gene is TRBJ2-7, the V gene TRBV6-2 or TRBV6-3, with 9 bases identical to TRBD1. J gave up 5 bases and V 2 bases, and 7 bases lay outside the gene matches. Germline CDR1 reads MNHEY; CDR2 reads SVGEGT. The CDR3 sequence is 15 residues long. This chain's CDR3 is CASSYNGQGFNEQYF. CDR3 in DNA: TGTGCCAGCAGTTACAACGGACAGGGGTTCAACGAGCAGTACTTC.

This clonotype was recorded many times. The chain carries TRBV5-1 and TRBJ1-2, with a possible D match to TRBD1 (6 bases). Germline V gene data show CDR1 as SGHRS and CDR2 as YFSETQ. The CDR3 totals 12 residues. V was clipped by 2 bases and J by 6 bases, with 8 bases between them. The CDR3 region has the DNA TGCGCCAGCAGCTTACAGGGAGATGGCTACACCTTC. Translated, it gives CASSLQGDGYTF.

This clonotype was observed a handful of times. The rearrangement uses TRBV5-1 and TRBJ2-7, with a tentative D call TRBD1 (6 bases). CDR1 SGHRS and CDR2 YFSETQ come from the germline V gene. The CDR3 length is 13 residues. V dropped 2 bases and J dropped 7 bases, with 13 bases sitting between them. CDR3 DNA: TGCGCCAGCAGCTTAACAGGGCCCGGGGAGCAGTACGTC. It is translated as CASSLTGPGEQYV.

This clonotype came up a few times. CDR3 coding DNA: TGCGCCAGCAGGGTAGGGGAAGATACGCAGTATTTT. The encoded protein is CASRVGEDTQYF. The chain recombines TRBV5-1 with TRBJ2-3, with D perhaps matching TRBD1 (5 bases). Trimming pared 5 bases from V and 5 bases from J, leaving 9 bases between. CDR3 length: 12 residues. Germline V gene sequence: CDR1 SGHRS, CDR2 YFSETQ.

This clonotype was counted between two and nine times. V gene TRBV7-2 combines with J gene TRBJ2-7; possible D gene TRBD1, 5 bases. Trimming removed 4 bases at V and 3 bases at J, with 10 bases between. Per the germline V gene, CDR1 is SGHTA and CDR2 is FQGNSA. The CDR3 spans 13 residues. The CDR3 sequence is CASSSGARYEQYF. The CDR3 coding sequence is TGTGCCAGCAGCTCTGGGGCCCGCTACGAGCAGTACTTC. Supplemented by reference TRBV7-2 and TRBJ2-7, the full variable domain reads GAGVSQSPSNKVTEKGKDVELRCDPISGHTALYWYRQSLGQGLEFLIYFQGNSAPDKSGLPSDRFSAERTGGSVSTLTIQRTQQEDSAVYLCASSSGARYEQYFGPGTRLTVT.

The CDR3 DNA reads as TGTGCCAGCAGTTCCGGACTAGCGGGGGGGCAGGGAGATACGCAGTATTTT. This codes for CASSSGLAGGQGDTQYF. The rearrangement joins TRBV6-5 to TRBJ2-3, with 15 bases that match TRBD2. In germline, CDR1 is MNHEY, CDR2 SVGAGI. The CDR3 length is 17 residues. V dropped 4 bases and J dropped 5; count of bases not matched to a gene: 7.

This clonotype turned up a few times. V and J are TRBV4-1 and TRBJ2-7; TRBD1 aligns across 9 bases. The J segment lost 2 bases and the V segment lost 2 bases, leaving 4 bases of the junction unmatched. The V gene's germline CDR1 is MGHRA and CDR2 YSYEKL. This CDR3 spans 15 amino acids. CDR3 sequence (DNA): TGCGCCAGCAGCCAAATGGGACAGGGTCCCTACGAGCAGTACTTC. Residues: CASSQMGQGPYEQYF.

This clonotype was detected a few times. The chain recombines TRBV5-1 with TRBJ2-7; the D call may be TRBD1 or TRBD2 (5 bases each). Trimming removed 4 bases at V and 5 bases at J, with 13 bases between. This CDR3 has 13 residues. Germline-derived CDR1 and CDR2 are SGHRS and YFSETQ. CDR3 sequence (DNA): TGCGCCAGCAGCCCCGGGACGGAGAACGAGCAGTACGTC. The encoded protein is CASSPGTENEQYV.

This clonotype was detected only a few times. The V call is TRBV5-1, the J call TRBJ2-1; 9 bases agree with TRBD1. V was pared by 0 bases and J by 8 bases, with 6 bases of the junction left unmatched. Germline CDR1 reads SGHRS; CDR2 reads YFSETQ. The CDR3 extends over 15 amino acids. The CDR3 sequence: CASSLDGQGRYEQFF. The CDR3 DNA reads as TGCGCCAGCAGCTTGGACGGACAGGGGCGGTATGAGCAGTTCTTC.

This clonotype was seen many times. The J gene is TRBJ1-1, the V gene TRBV7-9, with D hard to call. Trimming removed 3 bases from V and 3 bases from J, with 5 bases in between. Germline CDR1 reads SEHNR; CDR2 reads FQNEAQ (reference sequence). The CDR3 is 12 amino acids. The DNA of the CDR3 is TGTGCCAGCAGCTTCGGGGACACTGAAGCTTTCTTT. Translated: CASSFGDTEAFF.